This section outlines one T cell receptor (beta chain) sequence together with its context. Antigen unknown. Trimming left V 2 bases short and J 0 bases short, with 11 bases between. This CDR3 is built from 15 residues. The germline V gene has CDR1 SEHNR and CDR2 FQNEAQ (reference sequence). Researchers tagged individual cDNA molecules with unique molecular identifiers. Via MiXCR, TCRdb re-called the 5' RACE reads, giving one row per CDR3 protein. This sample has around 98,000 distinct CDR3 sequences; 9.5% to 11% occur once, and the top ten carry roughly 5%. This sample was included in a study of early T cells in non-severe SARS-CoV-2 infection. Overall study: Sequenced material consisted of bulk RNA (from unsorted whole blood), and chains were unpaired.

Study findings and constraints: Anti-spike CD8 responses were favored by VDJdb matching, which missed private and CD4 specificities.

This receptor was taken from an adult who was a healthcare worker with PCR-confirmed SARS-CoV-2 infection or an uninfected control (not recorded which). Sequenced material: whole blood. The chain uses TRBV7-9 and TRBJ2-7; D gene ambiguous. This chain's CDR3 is CASSLMSGNSYEQYF. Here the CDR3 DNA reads TGTGCCAGCAGCTTAATGTCCGGCAACTCCTACGAGCAGTACTTC.